One sample yielded the 29 T cell receptor beta chains listed below, sequenced in a study of blood T cells in healthy people across ages. The second PCR ran 7 to 11 cycles with a sample-barcoded 5' primer and J-beta primers. One entry per CDR3 protein results from TCRdb running MiXCR on the 5' RACE reads. The table records about 1.5 million distinct CDR3 sequences, 40% to 45% of them present only once. The source material was blood. The receptor set was obtained from a woman aged 18-35 years in good health.

This clonotype showed up just a few times. The V gene is TRBV27, the J gene TRBJ1-2; possibly TRBD1 for D (5 bases). The V and J ends lost 0 bases and 3 bases respectively, with 11 bases between them. There are 15 residues in the CDR3. Per germline, CDR1 MNHEY and CDR2 SMNVEV (reference sequence). Here the CDR3 reads CASSLSWGDHYGYTF. CDR3 sequence (DNA): TGTGCCAGCAGTTTATCGTGGGGGGATCACTATGGCTACACCTTC.

This clonotype was recorded a few times. The chain links TRBV4-2 to TRBJ2-1; perhaps TRBD2 as D (5 bases). The CDR3 has 17 amino acids. CDR1 and CDR2 (germline): LGHNA, YNFKEQ. Trimming cost V 4 bases and J 6 bases, with 22 bases left between them. CDR3 amino acids: CASSPQRTTPRGNEQFF. CDR3 sequence (DNA): TGTGCCAGCAGCCCACAACGGACCACCCCACGGGGCAATGAGCAGTTCTTC.

This clonotype was seen many times. The J gene is TRBJ2-7, the V gene TRBV20-1, with no clear D. This CDR3 contains 13 residues. Germline V gene data show CDR1 as DFQATT and CDR2 as SNEGSKA (reference sequence). Trimming removed 4 bases from V and 2 bases from J, with 12 bases in between. The CDR3 spells CSATRTETYEQYF. CDR3 DNA sequence: TGCAGTGCTACCCGGACGGAGACCTACGAGCAGTACTTC.

This chain's CDR3 is CASSQDRQGLYNEQFF. CDR3 DNA sequence: TGCGCCAGCAGCCAAGATAGACAGGGACTTTACAATGAGCAGTTCTTC. The V and J genes are TRBV4-3 and TRBJ2-1, with D possibly TRBD1 on 7 matching bases. The CDR3 has 16 residues. The germline gives CDR1 LGHNA, CDR2 YSLEER. V was shortened by 0 bases and J by 4 bases, with 13 bases between the two germline ends.

This clonotype was found many times. The chain combines TRBV7-9 with TRBJ2-3; 9 bases map to TRBD1. The ends lost 0 bases at V and 2 bases at J; junction bases unmatched: 6. CDR1 and CDR2 (germline): SEHNR, FQNEAQ (reference sequence). The CDR3 length is 17 residues. CDR3 nucleotides: TGTGCCAGCAGCTTAGCGCGGACAGGGGTCGACACAGATACGCAGTATTTT. It is translated as CASSLARTGVDTDTQYF.

With respect to this clonotype: One junction end disagrees with the germline gene, perhaps due to a read error. The V call is TRBV11-1, the J call TRBJ2-7; D is ambiguous. This CDR3 is 15 amino acids long. Germline lookup yields CDR1 SGHAT and CDR2 FQDESV (reference sequence). CDR3 bases: TGTGCCAGCAGCCCCCGGGCTCAGAGCTCCTACGAGCGGTACTTC. This translates into CASSPRAQSSYERYF.

This clonotype appeared a few times. This chain uses TRBV25-1 with TRBJ1-4; 9 bases line up with TRBD1. The J segment lost 8 bases and the V segment lost 2 bases, leaving 12 bases of the junction unmatched. Germline CDR1 reads MGHDK; CDR2 reads SYGVNS. The CDR3 runs to 17 residues. CDR3 amino acids: CASSEARSGTGYEKLFF. The CDR3 region has the DNA TGTGCCAGCAGTGAAGCCAGAAGTGGGACAGGGTACGAAAAACTGTTTTTT.

The chain has TRBV11-2 and TRBJ2-1, with TRBD1 identical over 7 bases. Germline CDR1 is SGHAT and CDR2 is FQNNGV. The V gene end was trimmed by 4 bases and the J gene end by 1 base; junction bases not matched to a gene: 7. The CDR3 length is 16 residues. The CDR3 protein is CASSSLDRESYNEQFF. CDR3 in DNA: TGTGCCAGCAGCTCCTTAGACAGGGAGTCCTACAATGAGCAGTTCTTC.

The chain couples TRBV7-9 to TRBJ2-7, with D possibly being TRBD1 or TRBD2 (6 bases each). CDR1 SEHNR and CDR2 FQNEAQ come from the germline V gene (reference sequence). Trimming removed 1 base at V and 3 bases at J, with 13 bases between. There are 15 residues in the CDR3. Written as DNA, the CDR3 is TGTGCCAGCAGCTTAGAGGGGGGCAAATTCTACGAGCAGTACTTC. Translation gives CASSLEGGKFYEQYF.

This chain connects TRBV7-2 to TRBJ1-5; D gene unclear. This CDR3 has 15 residues. V lost 1 base, J lost 4 bases, and 11 bases lay in between. Germline V gene data show CDR1 as SGHTA and CDR2 as FQGNSA. In DNA form, the CDR3 reads TGTGCCAGCAGCTTAGGCATAGGCGGGAATCAGCCCCAGCATTTT. It yields the protein CASSLGIGGNQPQHF.

This clonotype showed up just a few times. V gene TRBV3-1 combines with J gene TRBJ2-1, with 8 nucleotides matching TRBD2. The CDR3 is made up of 18 amino acids. Germline CDR1 is LGHDT and CDR2 is YNNKEL (reference sequence). Germline trimming cut 10 bases from V and 0 bases from J; bases unmatched to any gene: 17. The CDR3 reads CATLGGSTGTSSYNEQFF. For the CDR3, the DNA is TGTGCCACACTTGGCGGGAGCACCGGGACTAGCTCCTACAATGAGCAGTTCTTC.

This chain connects TRBV4-3 to TRBJ2-3; perhaps TRBD2 as D (6 bases). Trimming stripped 0 bases from V and 10 bases from J, with 17 bases between. CDR1 and CDR2 from the germline V gene are LGHNA and YSLEER. The CDR3 covers 15 residues. CDR3 DNA sequence: TGCGCCAGCAGCCAAGAGGGCGGGGCCAGATTTGCGCAGTATTTT. Amino acid sequence: CASSQEGGARFAQYF.

Details on this clonotype: The junction differs from germline at one of its ends, possibly a read error. The J gene is TRBJ1-5, the V gene TRBV20-1; D uncertain. CDR3 size: 13 residues. Germline CDR1 reads DFQATT; CDR2 reads SNEGSKA (reference sequence). The CDR3 DNA follows: TGCAGTGCTAGATCTGTTGGCAAGCAGCCCCAGCATTTT. It specifies CSARSVGKQPQHF.

The chain joins TRBV4-2 to TRBJ2-5; D is possibly TRBD1 (6 bases). The germline CDR1 and CDR2 sequences are LGHNA and YNFKEQ. Between the trimmed V and J ends, which lost 5 bases and 0 bases, there was a span of 10 bases. The CDR3 runs to 14 residues. The CDR3 loop reads CASSGRDNQETQYF. The CDR3 region has the DNA TGTGCCAGCAGCGGCCGGGACAACCAAGAGACCCAGTACTTC.

The gene calls are TRBV7-9 and TRBJ2-1, with 9 bases that match TRBD2. This CDR3 has 18 residues. V dropped 5 bases and J dropped 5; count of bases not matched to a gene: 16. Germline-derived CDR1 and CDR2 are SEHNR and FQNEAQ (reference sequence). As DNA, the CDR3 is TGTGCCAGCAGCCAGAAAGTTTATAGCGGGAGACACCACAATGAGCAGTTCTTC. Translating it yields CASSQKVYSGRHHNEQFF.

This clonotype came up a few times. This rearrangement joins TRBV4-3 to TRBJ2-2, with D possibly being TRBD1 or TRBD2 (6 bases each). Trimming left V 4 bases short and J 6 bases short, with 15 bases between. This CDR3 has 15 amino acids. Per germline, CDR1 LGHNA and CDR2 YSLEER. The CDR3 sequence: CASSRVSGEAGELFF. The CDR3 bases are TGCGCCAGCAGCCGAGTCTCAGGGGAGGCCGGGGAGCTGTTTTTT.

The rearrangement uses TRBV9 and TRBJ2-3; maybe TRBD2 (6 bases). Trimming shortened V by 0 bases and J by 4 bases, and 12 bases separated the two germline ends. CDR3 size: 15 residues. Looked up from germline, CDR1 is SGDLS and CDR2 is YYNGEE. The DNA of the CDR3 is TGTGCCAGCAGCGTAGACCTGGGGGGAGCAGATACGCAGTATTTT. Amino acid sequence: CASSVDLGGADTQYF.

The V call is TRBV20-1, the J call TRBJ1-2; D not certain. V shed 6 bases and J shed 8 bases, with 16 bases lying between them. The CDR3 spans 12 residues. CDR1 is DFQATT and CDR2 is SNEGSKA in the germline V gene (reference sequence). The CDR3 region has the DNA TGCAGTGCGGTAGAGGGCACCTCGGGCTACACCTTC. It encodes CSAVEGTSGYTF.

The J gene is TRBJ1-2, the V gene TRBV7-8; no reliable D call. The CDR3 contains 13 residues. Between the trimmed V and J ends, which lost 5 bases and 7 bases, there was a span of 14 bases. The germline V gene encodes CDR1 SGHVS and CDR2 FQNEAQ. The CDR3 DNA reads TGTGCCAGCAGCCTCCGAGGGTTGGGTGGCTACACCTTC. Translation gives CASSLRGLGGYTF.

The gene calls are TRBV4-3 and TRBJ2-3; D is unclear. The CDR3 has 15 amino acids. V was trimmed by 0 bases and J by 0 bases, leaving 7 bases between them. Germline V lookup: CDR1 LGHNA, CDR2 YSLEER. The CDR3 DNA sequence: TGCGCCAGCAGCCAAGAGCCTAGAAGCACAGATACGCAGTATTTT. Translation: CASSQEPRSTDTQYF.

The chain employs TRBV4-1 and TRBJ2-6; D is ambiguous. Germline V gene lookup returns CDR1 MGHRA and CDR2 YSYEKL. V was clipped by 2 bases and J by 1 base, with 15 bases between them. The CDR3 is 18 amino acids. For the CDR3, the DNA is TGCGCCAGCAGCCAAATTACACGGGCAACTTCTGGGGCCAACGTCCTGACTTTC. It translates to CASSQITRATSGANVLTF.

The rearrangement links TRBV6-2 or TRBV6-3 to TRBJ2-3, with TRBD1 matching 9 bases. J gave up 5 bases and V 4 bases, and 7 bases lay outside the gene matches. CDR1 and CDR2 (germline): MNHEY, SVGEGT. The CDR3 totals 15 residues. The CDR3 region is CASSSYRGRGDTQYF. The CDR3 DNA is TGTGCCAGCAGTTCCTACAGGGGGCGCGGAGATACGCAGTATTTT.

The V call is TRBV3-1, the J call TRBJ1-2; TRBD1 agrees at 9 bases. Germline lookup yields CDR1 LGHDT and CDR2 YNNKEL (reference sequence). The CDR3 has 14 amino acids. After removal of 3 bases from V and 7 bases from J, the junction contained 6 bases not matched to a gene. For the CDR3, the DNA is TGTGCCAGCAGCCAGACCACAGGGGGCTCTGGCTACACCTTC. Translating gives CASSQTTGGSGYTF.

The table lists this clonotype with many counts. This chain connects TRBV5-6 to TRBJ2-1; maybe TRBD1 (5 bases). Per germline, CDR1 SGHDT and CDR2 YYEEEE. Trimming removed 1 base at V and 7 bases at J, with 6 bases between. The CDR3 extends over 12 amino acids. As DNA, the CDR3 is TGTGCCAGCAGCTTGAGACAGAATGAGCAGTTCTTC. It encodes CASSLRQNEQFF.

This clonotype was seen many times. This chain joins TRBV29-1 and TRBJ2-7; the D gene is possibly TRBD1 (5 bases). Trimming pared 5 bases from V and 3 bases from J, leaving 14 bases between. Germline CDR1 SQVTM, CDR2 ANQGSEA. The CDR3 has 13 residues. DNA for the CDR3: TGCAGCGTTCGACAGACCCTAGGCTACGAGCAGTACTTC. This gives the protein CSVRQTLGYEQYF.

The DNA of the CDR3 is TGCGCCAGCAGCCAAGAGGCGGGGACAGAGGGTGGCTACACCTTC. Its translation is CASSQEAGTEGGYTF. This chain links TRBV4-3 with TRBJ1-2, with 7 bases identical to TRBD1. Germline loops: CDR1 LGHNA, CDR2 YSLEER. The CDR3 sequence is 15 residues long. The trim removed 0 bases at V and 7 bases at J, leaving 8 bases unmatched.

The chain is built from TRBV6-5 and TRBJ2-1, with TRBD1 matching 8 bases. The CDR3 loop spans 15 amino acids. The V segment lost 6 bases and the J segment 7 bases; nucleotides outside the gene matches: 11. Looked up from germline, CDR1 is MNHEY and CDR2 is SVGAGI. CDR3 sequence reads: CASSKVTGVGNEQFF. For the CDR3, the DNA is TGTGCCAGCAGCAAAGTGACAGGGGTTGGGAATGAGCAGTTCTTC.

The J gene is TRBJ2-3, the V gene TRBV12-3 or TRBV12-4; 9 bases are shared with TRBD1. Unmatched junction bases numbered 12, after V lost 9 bases and J lost 5 bases. This CDR3 region has 15 residues. CDR3: CASISPGQGVDTQYF. As DNA, the CDR3 is TGTGCCAGTATATCCCCGGGACAGGGTGTAGATACGCAGTATTTT.

The chain employs TRBV20-1 and TRBJ2-1, with 7 bases identical to TRBD2. The CDR3 length is 15 residues. The germline gives CDR1 DFQATT, CDR2 SNEGSKA (reference sequence). Losses at the gene ends were 5 bases for V and 5 bases for J; bases not matched to a gene: 12. The CDR3 DNA reads as TGCAGTGCTGCCCCTCCCGGGACTATACACAATGAGCAGTTCTTC. Translation gives CSAAPPGTIHNEQFF.